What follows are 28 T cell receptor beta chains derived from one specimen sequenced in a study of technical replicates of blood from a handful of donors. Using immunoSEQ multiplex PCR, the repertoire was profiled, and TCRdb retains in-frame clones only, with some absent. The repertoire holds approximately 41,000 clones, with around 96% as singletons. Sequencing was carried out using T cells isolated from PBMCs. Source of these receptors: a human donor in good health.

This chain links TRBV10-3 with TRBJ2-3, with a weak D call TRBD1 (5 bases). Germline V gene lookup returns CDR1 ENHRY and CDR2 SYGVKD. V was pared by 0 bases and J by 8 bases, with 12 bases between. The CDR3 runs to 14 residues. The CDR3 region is CAISESALRVTQYF. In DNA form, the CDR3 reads TGTGCCATCAGTGAGTCAGCGCTCAGGGTTACGCAGTATTTT.

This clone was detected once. The DNA for the CDR3 is TGTGCCAGCAGTTACTCCGCCGGGACAGGCTATGGCTACACCTTC. Protein product: CASSYSAGTGYGYTF. The chain recombines TRBV6-5 with TRBJ1-2; 8 bases fit TRBD1. The V gene end was trimmed by 0 bases and the J gene end by 4 bases; junction bases not matched to a gene: 4. Germline V gene data show CDR1 as MNHEY and CDR2 as SVGAGI. The CDR3 contains 15 residues.

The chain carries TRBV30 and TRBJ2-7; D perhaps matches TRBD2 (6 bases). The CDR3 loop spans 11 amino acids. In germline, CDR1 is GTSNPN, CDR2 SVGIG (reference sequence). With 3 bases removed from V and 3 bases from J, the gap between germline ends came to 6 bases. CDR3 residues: CAWRTSYEQYF. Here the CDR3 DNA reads TGTGCCTGGAGGACTAGCTACGAGCAGTACTTC. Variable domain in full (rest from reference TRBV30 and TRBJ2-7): SQTIHQWPATLVQPVGSPLSLECTVEGTSNPNLYWYRQAAGRGLQLLFYSVGIGQISSEVPQNLSASRPQDRQFILSSKKLLLSDSGFYLCAWRTSYEQYFGPGTRLTVT.

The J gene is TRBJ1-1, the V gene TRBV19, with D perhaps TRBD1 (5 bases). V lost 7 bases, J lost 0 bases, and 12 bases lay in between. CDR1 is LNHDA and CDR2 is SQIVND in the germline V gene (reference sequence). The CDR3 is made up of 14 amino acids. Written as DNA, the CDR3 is TGTGCCAGTAAGGCACAGGTCATGAACACTGAAGCTTTCTTT. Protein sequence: CASKAQVMNTEAFF.

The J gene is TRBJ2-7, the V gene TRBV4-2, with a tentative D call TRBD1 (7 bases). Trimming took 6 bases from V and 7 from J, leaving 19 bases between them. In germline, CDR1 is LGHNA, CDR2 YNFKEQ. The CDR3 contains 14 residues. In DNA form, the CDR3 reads TGTGCCAGCAGTCAGACAGGGACTTCGGGGGAGCAGTACTTC. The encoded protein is CASSQTGTSGEQYF.

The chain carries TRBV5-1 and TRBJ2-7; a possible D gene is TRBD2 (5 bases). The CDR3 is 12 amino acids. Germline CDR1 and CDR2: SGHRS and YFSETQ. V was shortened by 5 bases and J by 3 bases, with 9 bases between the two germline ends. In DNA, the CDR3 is TGCGCCAGCAGGGGAGAGGGCTACGAGCAGTACTTC. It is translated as CASRGEGYEQYF.

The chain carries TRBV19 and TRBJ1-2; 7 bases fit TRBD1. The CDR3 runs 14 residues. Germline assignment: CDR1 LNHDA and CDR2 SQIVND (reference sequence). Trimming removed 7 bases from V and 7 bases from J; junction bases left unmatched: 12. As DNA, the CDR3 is TGTGCCAGTACCGCTAGAGGGACAGACGGTGGCTACACCTTC. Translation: CASTARGTDGGYTF.

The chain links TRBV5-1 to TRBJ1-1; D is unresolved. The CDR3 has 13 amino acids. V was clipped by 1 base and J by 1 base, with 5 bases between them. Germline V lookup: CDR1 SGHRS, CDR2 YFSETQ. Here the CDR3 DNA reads TGCGCCAGCAGCTTGCGAGGGAACACTGAAGCTTTCTTT. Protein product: CASSLRGNTEAFF.

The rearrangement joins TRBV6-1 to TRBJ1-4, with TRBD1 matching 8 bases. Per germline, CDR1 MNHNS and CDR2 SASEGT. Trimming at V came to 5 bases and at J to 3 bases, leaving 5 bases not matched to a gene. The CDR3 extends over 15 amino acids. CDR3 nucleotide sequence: TGTGCCAGCAGTTTCGAGGGACAGGCTAATGAAAAACTGTTTTTT. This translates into CASSFEGQANEKLFF.

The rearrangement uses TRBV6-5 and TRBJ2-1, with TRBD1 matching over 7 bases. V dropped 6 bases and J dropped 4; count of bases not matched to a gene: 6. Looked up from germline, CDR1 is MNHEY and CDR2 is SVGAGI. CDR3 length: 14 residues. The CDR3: CASRRDRGYNEQFF. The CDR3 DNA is TGTGCCAGCAGGAGGGACAGAGGATACAATGAGCAGTTCTTC.

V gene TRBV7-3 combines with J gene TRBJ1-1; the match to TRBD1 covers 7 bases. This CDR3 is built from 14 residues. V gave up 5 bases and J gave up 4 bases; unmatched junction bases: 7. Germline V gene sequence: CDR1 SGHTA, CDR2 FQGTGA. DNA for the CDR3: TGTGCCAGCAGCCTCCGGGACAGCCGCACTGAAGCTTTCTTT. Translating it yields CASSLRDSRTEAFF.

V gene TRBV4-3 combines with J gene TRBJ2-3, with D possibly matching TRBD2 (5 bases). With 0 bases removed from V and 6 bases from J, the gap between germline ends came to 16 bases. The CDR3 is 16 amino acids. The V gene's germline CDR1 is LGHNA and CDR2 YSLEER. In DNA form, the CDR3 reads TGCGCCAGCAGCCAAGATACCGGGGAGTGGGAGGATACGCAGTATTTT. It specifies CASSQDTGEWEDTQYF.

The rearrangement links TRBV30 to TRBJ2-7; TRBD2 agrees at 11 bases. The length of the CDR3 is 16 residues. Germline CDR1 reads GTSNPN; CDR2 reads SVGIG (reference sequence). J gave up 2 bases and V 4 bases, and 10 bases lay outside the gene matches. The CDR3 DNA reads TGTGCCTGGATCGGGACTAGCGGTTTTGCGGCCTACGAGCAGTACTTC. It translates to CAWIGTSGFAAYEQYF.

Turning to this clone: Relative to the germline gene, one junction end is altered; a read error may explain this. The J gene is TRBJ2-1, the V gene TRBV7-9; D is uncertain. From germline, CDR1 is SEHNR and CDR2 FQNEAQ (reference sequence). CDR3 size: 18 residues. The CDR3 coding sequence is TGTGCCAGCAGCCCACCCCTCCAGCTAGTCGGCTCCGACAATGAGCAGTTCTTC. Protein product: CASSPPLQLVGSDNEQFF. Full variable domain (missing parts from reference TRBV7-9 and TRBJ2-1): DTGVSQNPRHKITKRGQNVTFRCDPISEHNRLYWYRQTLGQGPEFLTYFQNEAQLEKSRLLSDRFSAERPKGSFSTLEIQRTEQGDSAMYLCASSPPLQLVGSDNEQFFGPGTRLTVL.

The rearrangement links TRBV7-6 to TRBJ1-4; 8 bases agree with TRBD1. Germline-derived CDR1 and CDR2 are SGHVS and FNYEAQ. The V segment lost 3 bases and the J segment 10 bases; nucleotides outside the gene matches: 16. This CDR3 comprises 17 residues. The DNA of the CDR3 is TGTGCCAGCAGCTTTAGTGAATTAGGACAGGGTCAGGGAAAACTGTTTTTT. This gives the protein CASSFSELGQGQGKLFF.

DNA of the CDR3: TGTGCCAGTAGTATTCTTGGGCAGGGGCTGAACACTGAAGCTTTCTTT. It is translated as CASSILGQGLNTEAFF. This sequence joins TRBV19 and TRBJ1-1; D possibly corresponds to TRBD1 (6 bases). Germline CDR1 LNHDA, CDR2 SQIVND (reference sequence). Trimming stripped 3 bases from V and 0 bases from J, with 14 bases between. The length of the CDR3 is 16 residues.

This CDR3 reads CASSLDAGRNYGYTF. The CDR3 nucleotides are TGTGCCAGCAGCTTAGATGCCGGGAGGAACTATGGCTACACCTTC. J is TRBJ1-2 and V is TRBV11-3; D gene uncertain. V was pared by 0 bases and J by 2 bases, with 10 bases between. Germline CDR1 SGHNT, CDR2 YENEEA. The CDR3 has 15 residues.

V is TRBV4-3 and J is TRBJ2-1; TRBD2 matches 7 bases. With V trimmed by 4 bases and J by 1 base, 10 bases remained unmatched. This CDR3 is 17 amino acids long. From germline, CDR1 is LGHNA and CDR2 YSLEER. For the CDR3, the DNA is TGCGCCAGCAGCCCGAGACTAGCCCAGGTTTCCTACAATGAGCAGTTCTTC. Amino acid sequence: CASSPRLAQVSYNEQFF.

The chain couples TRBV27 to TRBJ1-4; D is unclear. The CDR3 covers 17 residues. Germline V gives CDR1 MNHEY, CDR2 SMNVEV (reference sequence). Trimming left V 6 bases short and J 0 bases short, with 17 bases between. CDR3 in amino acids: CASSMDFPDSTNEKLFF. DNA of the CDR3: TGTGCCAGCAGCATGGACTTTCCCGATTCAACTAATGAAAAACTGTTTTTT.

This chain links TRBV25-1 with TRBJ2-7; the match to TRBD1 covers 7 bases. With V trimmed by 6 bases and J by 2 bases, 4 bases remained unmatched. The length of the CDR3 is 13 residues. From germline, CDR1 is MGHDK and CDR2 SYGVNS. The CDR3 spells CASRGQRPYEQYF. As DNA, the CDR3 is TGTGCCAGCAGGGGACAGAGACCCTACGAGCAGTACTTC.

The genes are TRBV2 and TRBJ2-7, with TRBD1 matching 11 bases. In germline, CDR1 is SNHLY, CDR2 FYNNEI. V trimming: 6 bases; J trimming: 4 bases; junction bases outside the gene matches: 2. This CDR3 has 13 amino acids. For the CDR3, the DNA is TGTGCCAGCAGGGGGACAGGGGGTTACGAGCAGTACTTC. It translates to CASRGTGGYEQYF.

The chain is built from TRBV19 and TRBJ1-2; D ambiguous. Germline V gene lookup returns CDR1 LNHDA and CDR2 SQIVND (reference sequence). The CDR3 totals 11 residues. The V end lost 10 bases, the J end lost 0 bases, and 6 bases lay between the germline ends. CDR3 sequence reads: CATIANYGYTF. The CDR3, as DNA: TGTGCCACTATAGCTAACTATGGCTACACCTTC.

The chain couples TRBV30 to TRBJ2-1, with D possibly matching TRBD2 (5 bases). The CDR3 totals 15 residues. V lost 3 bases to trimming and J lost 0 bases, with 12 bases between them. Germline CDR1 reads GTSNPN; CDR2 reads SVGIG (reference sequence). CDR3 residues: CAWSPRGISYNEQFF. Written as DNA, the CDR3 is TGTGCCTGGAGCCCTAGAGGGATCTCCTACAATGAGCAGTTCTTC.

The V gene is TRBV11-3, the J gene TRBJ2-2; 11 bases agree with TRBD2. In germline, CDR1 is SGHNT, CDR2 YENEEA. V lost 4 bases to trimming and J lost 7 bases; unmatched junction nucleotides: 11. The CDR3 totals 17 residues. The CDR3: CASSSGTSGRASGELFF. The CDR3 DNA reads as TGTGCCAGCAGCTCAGGGACTAGCGGCCGCGCCAGCGGGGAGCTGTTTTTT.

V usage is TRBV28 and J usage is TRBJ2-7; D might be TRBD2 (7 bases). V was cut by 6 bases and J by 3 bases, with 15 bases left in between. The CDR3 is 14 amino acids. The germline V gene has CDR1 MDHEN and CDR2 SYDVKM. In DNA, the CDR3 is TGTGCCAGCAGCTTTAGGGGGGACTACTACGAGCAGTACTTC. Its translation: CASSFRGDYYEQYF.

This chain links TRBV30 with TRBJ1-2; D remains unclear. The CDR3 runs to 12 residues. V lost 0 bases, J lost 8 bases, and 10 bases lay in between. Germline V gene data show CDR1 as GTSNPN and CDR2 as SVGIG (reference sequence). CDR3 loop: CAWSVRPGGYTF. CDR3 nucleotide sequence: TGTGCCTGGAGTGTACGACCCGGGGGCTACACCTTC. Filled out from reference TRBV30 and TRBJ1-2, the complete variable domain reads SQTIHQWPATLVQPVGSPLSLECTVEGTSNPNLYWYRQAAGRGLQLLFYSVGIGQISSEVPQNLSASRPQDRQFILSSKKLLLSDSGFYLCAWSVRPGGYTFGSGTRLTVV.

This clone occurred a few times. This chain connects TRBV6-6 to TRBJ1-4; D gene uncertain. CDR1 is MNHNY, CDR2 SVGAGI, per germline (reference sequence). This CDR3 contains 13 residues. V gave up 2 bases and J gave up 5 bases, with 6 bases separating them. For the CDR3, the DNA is TGTGCCAGCAGTTACGGTGGCAATGAAAAACTGTTTTTT. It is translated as CASSYGGNEKLFF.

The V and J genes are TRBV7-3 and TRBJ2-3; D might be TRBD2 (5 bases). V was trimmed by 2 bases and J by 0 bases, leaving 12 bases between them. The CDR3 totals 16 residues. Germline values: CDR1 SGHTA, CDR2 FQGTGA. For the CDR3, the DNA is TGTGCCAGCAGCTTAGGTTTAGCGCCGAGCACAGATACGCAGTATTTT. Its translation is CASSLGLAPSTDTQYF.